The 15 T cell receptor beta chains presented below share a single source sample, sequenced in a study of T cell responses to AZD1222 COVID-19 vaccine (dated by TCRdb to about 2021). The sample's time point label is to be understood as: baseline before first vaccination. The library was made by the immunoSEQ multiplex PCR assay. TCRdb retrieved this table from immuneACCESS and kept in-frame rearrangements only. Not all clones are present; in checked studies, unresolved V genes account for under half, and no reason is known for the remainder. This sample has approximately 130,000 clones in its table, and 92% of those were observed once. Over 0.95% of the sample belongs to the ten largest clones. Source: peripheral blood, taken on day 0 of AZD1222 vaccination. The receptor set was obtained from an adult in good health.

The J gene is TRBJ1-2, the V gene TRBV4-1, with D possibly TRBD1 on 6 matching bases. Trimming took 1 base from V and 7 from J, leaving 16 bases between them. The CDR3 is 15 amino acids. Germline CDR1 is MGHRA and CDR2 is YSYEKL. The CDR3 spells CASSQGGGSLSGYTF. In DNA form, the CDR3 reads TGCGCCAGCAGCCAAGGCGGGGGCTCTCTGAGTGGCTACACCTTC.

The CDR3 DNA reads as TGTGCCAGCAGCGTAGAGGGGGGGTTAGGAAACACCATATATTTT. This encodes CASSVEGGLGNTIYF. The rearrangement joins TRBV9 to TRBJ1-3; weak D call: TRBD1 (6 bases). The CDR3 runs 15 residues. Looked up from germline, CDR1 is SGDLS and CDR2 is YYNGEE. V was shortened by 0 bases and J by 4 bases, with 11 bases between the two germline ends.

The rearrangement uses TRBV19 and TRBJ2-2, with D maybe TRBD2 (5 bases). Trimming removed 4 bases at V and 8 bases at J, with 8 bases between. Per germline, CDR1 LNHDA and CDR2 SQIVND (reference sequence). The CDR3 is 12 amino acids. The CDR3 region has the DNA TGTGCCAGTAGTAGCGGGTCAGGGGAGCTGTTTTTT. This translates into CASSSGSGELFF.

This clone was counted between two and nine times. The V call is TRBV5-1, the J call TRBJ2-7; perhaps TRBD1 as D (5 bases). V shed 4 bases and J shed 6 bases, with 17 bases lying between them. This CDR3 is 14 amino acids long. Germline V gives CDR1 SGHRS, CDR2 YFSETQ. CDR3 nucleotide sequence: TGCGCCAGCAGCCCGGGTTCAGGGTTCGGCGAGCAGTACTTC. This encodes CASSPGSGFGEQYF.

In DNA, the CDR3 is TGTGCCAGCTCACCATACATCACAGGGGGCTCCGGGGAGCTGTTTTTT. It is translated as CASSPYITGGSGELFF. The chain couples TRBV18 to TRBJ2-2, with TRBD1 matching over 9 bases. The V gene's germline CDR1 is KGHSH and CDR2 LQKENI. This CDR3 comprises 16 residues. J was trimmed by 6 bases and V by 2 bases; bases with no gene match: 7.

This chain joins TRBV24-1 and TRBJ1-2, with 11 bases aligning to TRBD1. CDR3 size: 15 residues. Per germline, CDR1 KGHDR and CDR2 SFDVKD. Unmatched junction bases numbered 5, after V lost 7 bases and J lost 2 bases. CDR3 coding DNA: TGTGCCACCAGAGGACAGGGGGCGTCGAACTATGGCTACACCTTC. It translates to CATRGQGASNYGYTF.

This clone was seen just once. The chain uses TRBV7-3 and TRBJ2-1, with D possibly being TRBD2 (5 bases). V lost 2 bases to trimming and J lost 3 bases, with 8 bases between them. Per the germline V gene, CDR1 is SGHTA and CDR2 is FQGTGA. The CDR3 consists of 14 residues. The CDR3 region has the DNA TGTGCCAGCAGCTTATCGAGGGACTACAATGAGCAGTTCTTC. Translated, it gives CASSLSRDYNEQFF.

This clone was detected once. CDR3 coding DNA: TGTGCAAGTCGCTTAGTGGCGGGAAGGGACGGCTACACCTTC. Protein: CASRLVAGRDGYTF. The rearrangement uses TRBV12-2 and TRBJ1-2. TRBV12-2 is an annotated pseudogene. The CDR3 has 14 amino acids.

V gene TRBV7-3 combines with J gene TRBJ2-6, with a possible D match to TRBD2 (5 bases). The CDR3 spans 15 residues. Germline CDR1 and CDR2: SGHTA and FQGTGA. Trimming removed 5 bases at V and 0 bases at J, with 8 bases between. CDR3 sequence reads: CASSIGSSGANVLTF. In nucleotides, the CDR3 is TGTGCCAGCAGCATAGGGAGCTCTGGGGCCAACGTCCTGACTTTC. Drawing the rest from reference TRBV7-3 and TRBJ2-6, the complete variable domain is GAGVSQTPSNKVTEKGKYVELRCDPISGHTALYWYRQSLGQGPEFLIYFQGTGAADDSGLPNDRFFAVRPEGSVSTLKIQRTERGDSAVYLCASSIGSSGANVLTFGAGSRLTVL.

This chain connects TRBV7-9 to TRBJ2-2; D unresolved. The CDR3 totals 13 residues. The germline V gene encodes CDR1 SEHNR and CDR2 FQNEAQ (reference sequence). The V end lost 1 base, the J end lost 5 bases, and 5 bases lay between the germline ends. CDR3 sequence reads: CASSLGKTGELFF. For the CDR3, the DNA is TGTGCCAGCAGCTTAGGAAAGACCGGGGAGCTGTTTTTT.

The chain employs TRBV3-1 (or the pseudogene TRBV3-2) and TRBJ1-1; TRBD1 might be the D (6 bases). Germline V gene sequence: CDR1 LGHDT, CDR2 YNNKEL (reference sequence). V was trimmed by 5 bases and J by 4 bases, leaving 14 bases between them. The CDR3 consists of 14 residues. The CDR3, as DNA: TGTGCCAGCAGCGAACAGGGTGTTCGCACTGAAGCTTTCTTT. It translates to CASSEQGVRTEAFF.

The chain couples TRBV10-2 to TRBJ2-3; TRBD1 might be the D (5 bases). The CDR3 consists of 15 residues. The V gene lost 3 bases and the J gene lost 2 bases, with 12 bases spanning the gap. In germline, CDR1 is WSHSY, CDR2 SAAADI. In nucleotides, the CDR3 is TGCGCCAGCAGTGAAGTGTATGGGGCCACAGATACGCAGTATTTT. It is translated as CASSEVYGATDTQYF.

V usage is TRBV14 and J usage is TRBJ1-1; TRBD1 agrees at 9 bases. Trimming at V came to 3 bases and at J to 5 bases, leaving 4 bases not matched to a gene. Germline assignment: CDR1 SGHDN and CDR2 FVKESK. The CDR3 is 14 amino acids. CDR3: CASSHHGQGTEAFF. DNA for the CDR3: TGTGCCAGCAGCCACCATGGACAGGGGACTGAAGCTTTCTTT. Drawing the rest from reference TRBV14 and TRBJ1-1, the complete variable domain is EAGVTQFPSHSVIEKGQTVTLRCDPISGHDNLYWYRRVMGKEIKFLLHFVKESKQDESGMPNNRFLAERTGGTYSTLKVQPAELEDSGVYFCASSHHGQGTEAFFGQGTRLTVV.

The gene calls are TRBV25-1 and TRBJ2-3; no clear D. The V end lost 5 bases, the J end lost 2 bases, and 14 bases lay between the germline ends. The germline CDR1 and CDR2 sequences are MGHDK and SYGVNS. The CDR3 is made up of 15 amino acids. CDR3 amino acids: CASSRLLGPTDTQYF. In DNA form, the CDR3 reads TGTGCCAGCAGTAGGCTCCTAGGGCCCACAGATACGCAGTATTTT.

This clone occurred once. This rearrangement joins TRBV11-3 to TRBJ2-7; D perhaps matches TRBD2 (6 bases). The CDR3 length is 18 residues. The V and J ends lost 5 bases and 0 bases respectively, with 23 bases between them. CDR1 and CDR2 (germline): SGHNT, YENEEA. The CDR3 loop reads CASSLERGGQLGSYEQYF. CDR3 nucleotide sequence: TGTGCCAGCAGCCTGGAGAGAGGAGGGCAACTCGGCTCCTACGAGCAGTACTTC.